Below are 28 T cell receptor beta chains sequenced from a single sample in a study of T cell responses to AZD1222 COVID-19 vaccine. Sequencing was performed with immunoSEQ multiplex PCR; in TCRdb, only in-frame clones are kept and a portion is missing. Of about 110,000 clones in the sample, more than 70% were seen once. The material sequenced was peripheral blood, taken on day 0 of MenACWY control vaccination. These receptor sequences come from an adult in good health.

The gene calls are TRBV6-5 and TRBJ1-1, with D possibly matching TRBD1 (6 bases). Trimming shortened V by 7 bases and J by 1 base, and 16 bases separated the two germline ends. The CDR3 contains 15 residues. Looked up from germline, CDR1 is MNHEY and CDR2 is SVGAGI. CDR3 nucleotides: TGTGCCAGCAAACCCCTACAGGGAACGAACACTGAAGCTTTCTTT. Residues: CASKPLQGTNTEAFF.

The V and J genes are TRBV9 and TRBJ2-5, with 8 positions matching TRBD2. V lost 0 bases and J lost 5; bases outside the gene matches: 3. The CDR3 has 14 residues. Germline V gives CDR1 SGDLS, CDR2 YYNGEE. CDR3 DNA sequence: TGTGCCAGCAGCGTAGCCGGGGGGGTTGAGACCCAGTACTTC. Residues: CASSVAGGVETQYF.

This chain uses TRBV2 with TRBJ2-7; 13 bases agree with TRBD2. The CDR3 is 17 amino acids. Germline CDR1 and CDR2: SNHLY and FYNNEI. The V gene end was trimmed by 8 bases and the J gene end by 0 bases; junction bases not matched to a gene: 10. The CDR3 bases are TGTGCCAGCCGTGGGACTAGCGGGGACGATAGCTCCTACGAGCAGTACTTC. The encoded protein is CASRGTSGDDSSYEQYF.

The V call is TRBV5-4, the J call TRBJ1-4, with a possible D match to TRBD1 (5 bases). Germline-derived CDR1 and CDR2 are SGHNT and YYREEE (reference sequence). The CDR3 spans 15 residues. Trimming took 4 bases from V and 0 from J, leaving 10 bases between them. The CDR3 sequence is CASSIPGATNEKLFF. The CDR3 DNA is TGTGCCAGCAGCATCCCGGGGGCAACTAATGAAAAACTGTTTTTT. Together with reference TRBV5-4 and TRBJ1-4, the CDR3 gives the full variable domain: ETGVTQSPTHLIKTRGQQVTLRCSSQSGHNTVSWYQQALGQGPQFIFQYYREEENGRGNFPPRFSGLQFPNYSSELNVNALELDDSALYLCASSIPGATNEKLFFGSGTQLSVL.

This sequence joins TRBV11-2 and TRBJ2-5; D might be TRBD1 (6 bases). This CDR3 is built from 15 residues. Germline V gene lookup returns CDR1 SGHAT and CDR2 FQNNGV. Trimming removed 5 bases at V and 5 bases at J, with 18 bases between. CDR3 protein: CASSQGQGWSETQYF. The CDR3 region has the DNA TGTGCCAGCAGCCAGGGGCAGGGCTGGAGTGAGACCCAGTACTTC.

The V gene is TRBV4-2, the J gene TRBJ2-7; 7 nucleotides agree with TRBD1. Germline V gene data show CDR1 as LGHNA and CDR2 as YNFKEQ. V trimming: 0 bases; J trimming: 1 base; junction bases outside the gene matches: 3. There are 15 residues in the CDR3. The chain's CDR3 is CASSQDLQGSYEQYF. The DNA for the CDR3 is TGTGCCAGCAGCCAAGATCTACAGGGGTCCTACGAGCAGTACTTC.

A single count supports this clone. CDR3 loop: CAISESTAGGTYGYTF. The CDR3 DNA is TGTGCCATCAGTGAGTCGACCGCAGGGGGTACCTATGGCTACACCTTC. This rearrangement joins TRBV10-3 to TRBJ1-2, with 7 bases lining up with TRBD1. Looked up from germline, CDR1 is ENHRY and CDR2 is SYGVKD. V shed 0 bases, J shed 4 bases, and the junction held 8 bases outside the gene matches. CDR3 size: 16 residues.

This chain uses TRBV19 with TRBJ1-3; 7 nucleotides agree with TRBD1. The CDR3 extends over 16 amino acids. With V trimmed by 4 bases and J by 0 bases, 6 bases remained unmatched. Germline CDR1 LNHDA, CDR2 SQIVND (reference sequence). The CDR3 bases are TGTGCCAGTAGTAACCCGGGACAGACCTCTGGAAACACCATATATTTT. It encodes CASSNPGQTSGNTIYF.

The gene calls are TRBV20-1 and TRBJ2-7; 9 bases agree with TRBD1. This CDR3 is 13 amino acids long. V gave up 3 bases and J gave up 5 bases; unmatched junction bases: 5. CDR1 is DFQATT, CDR2 SNEGSKA, per germline (reference sequence). In nucleotides, the CDR3 is TGCAGTGCTAGTGACAGGGGGAGGCACGAGCAGTACTTC. It translates to CSASDRGRHEQYF.

The chain couples TRBV7-2 to TRBJ1-2, with D perhaps TRBD1 (5 bases). There are 13 residues in the CDR3. Germline V gene data show CDR1 as SGHTA and CDR2 as FQGNSA. The germline V and J ends were trimmed by 4 bases and 8 bases, with 14 bases remaining between them. CDR3 protein: CASSSSRGAGYTF. The CDR3, as DNA: TGTGCCAGCAGCTCCAGTCGCGGGGCCGGCTACACCTTC.

V usage is TRBV7-9 and J usage is TRBJ1-5; 9 positions match TRBD1. This CDR3 is built from 12 residues. The germline CDR1 and CDR2 sequences are SEHNR and FQNEAQ (reference sequence). Trimming removed 5 bases from V and 12 bases from J; junction bases left unmatched: 5. The CDR3 region is CASSTDRGRQHF. The CDR3 DNA sequence: TGTGCCAGCAGCACGGACAGGGGCCGCCAGCATTTT.

The chain has TRBV27 and TRBJ2-3; perhaps TRBD2 as D (6 bases). Trimming pared 2 bases from V and 1 base from J, leaving 10 bases between. Germline CDR1 is MNHEY and CDR2 is SMNVEV (reference sequence). There are 15 residues in the CDR3. In DNA form, the CDR3 reads TGTGCCAGCAGTTTACGGGGGATCGGCACAGATACGCAGTATTTT. It yields the protein CASSLRGIGTDTQYF.

This chain uses TRBV19 with TRBJ1-1; perhaps TRBD1 as D (5 bases). This CDR3 is 12 amino acids long. Looked up from germline, CDR1 is LNHDA and CDR2 is SQIVND (reference sequence). V shed 3 bases and J shed 8 bases, with 10 bases lying between them. This CDR3 is CASSIWGMEAFF. CDR3 coding DNA: TGTGCCAGTAGTATCTGGGGCATGGAAGCTTTCTTT. The full variable domain, completed using reference TRBV19 and TRBJ1-1, is DGGITQSPKYLFRKEGQNVTLSCEQNLNHDAMYWYRQDPGQGLRLIYYSQIVNDFQKGDIAEGYSVSREKKESFPLTVTSAQKNPTAFYLCASSIWGMEAFFGQGTRLTVV.

This chain links TRBV5-1 with TRBJ2-7; 10 nucleotides agree with TRBD1. This CDR3 has 14 amino acids. Germline CDR1 is SGHRS and CDR2 is YFSETQ. V lost 2 bases and J lost 2; bases outside the gene matches: 1. CDR3 region: CASSFGTGAYEQYF. The DNA for the CDR3 is TGCGCCAGCAGCTTCGGGACAGGGGCCTACGAGCAGTACTTC. The entire variable domain, with the rest obtained from reference TRBV5-1 and TRBJ2-7, is as follows: KAGVTQTPRYLIKTRGQQVTLSCSPISGHRSVSWYQQTPGQGLQFLFEYFSETQRNKGNFPGRFSGRQFSNSRSEMNVSTLELGDSALYLCASSFGTGAYEQYFGPGTRLTVT.

The CDR3 DNA follows: TGTGCCACCAGCATTCTAGACAGGGCCTACGAGCAGTACTTC. Translated: CATSILDRAYEQYF. The J gene is TRBJ2-7, the V gene TRBV15; 7 bases map to TRBD1. Germline V gene lookup returns CDR1 LNHNV and CDR2 YYDKDF (reference sequence). The CDR3 consists of 14 residues. V shed 4 bases, J shed 2 bases, and the junction held 5 bases outside the gene matches.

V and J are TRBV19 and TRBJ2-3; a possible D gene is TRBD2 (5 bases). Germline values: CDR1 LNHDA, CDR2 SQIVND (reference sequence). The CDR3 runs 16 residues. V dropped 7 bases and J dropped 2 bases, with 19 bases sitting between them. This chain's CDR3 is CASTLPRELDTDTQYF. The CDR3, as DNA: TGTGCCAGTACTCTCCCACGGGAACTAGACACAGATACGCAGTATTTT. The complete variable domain, with remaining parts taken from reference TRBV19 and TRBJ2-3, reads DGGITQSPKYLFRKEGQNVTLSCEQNLNHDAMYWYRQDPGQGLRLIYYSQIVNDFQKGDIAEGYSVSREKKESFPLTVTSAQKNPTAFYLCASTLPRELDTDTQYFGPGTRLTVL.

This clone was observed a single time. This chain connects TRBV6-1 to TRBJ1-1; D unresolved. The CDR3 loop spans 14 amino acids. Trimming shortened V by 2 bases and J by 4 bases, and 11 bases separated the two germline ends. CDR1 and CDR2 (germline): MNHNS, SASEGT. CDR3 DNA: TGTGCCAGCAGTGAAAATTTAGGACTCACTGAAGCTTTCTTT. Its protein product is CASSENLGLTEAFF.

The chain links TRBV5-4 to TRBJ1-2; 8 bases agree with TRBD1. With V trimmed by 4 bases and J by 7 bases, 15 bases remained unmatched. The CDR3 sequence is 16 residues long. In germline, CDR1 is SGHNT, CDR2 YYREEE (reference sequence). The CDR3 sequence: CASSRSPTDRGVGYTF. The CDR3 DNA follows: TGTGCCAGCAGCCGATCCCCGACTGACAGGGGAGTTGGCTACACCTTC.

The rearrangement links TRBV7-9 to TRBJ2-7; D not resolved. The germline gives CDR1 SEHNR, CDR2 FQNEAQ (reference sequence). The germline V and J ends were trimmed by 1 base and 3 bases, with 10 bases remaining between them. This CDR3 comprises 14 residues. The DNA of the CDR3 is TGTGCCAGCAGCTTAGTAGGGTCGGACTACGAGCAGTACTTC. This encodes CASSLVGSDYEQYF.

This sequence joins TRBV18 and TRBJ2-3; 10 bases line up with TRBD2. The CDR3 sequence is 15 residues long. CDR1 is KGHSH, CDR2 LQKENI, per germline. The junction had 10 bases not matched to a gene; V was cut back by 3 bases and J by 10 bases. In DNA form, the CDR3 reads TGTGCCAGCTCACCCTCCTCTAGCGGGGGAAAGGCGCAGTATTTT. Its protein product is CASSPSSSGGKAQYF.

The V gene is TRBV5-1, the J gene TRBJ2-1, with D uncertain. Germline CDR1 is SGHRS and CDR2 is YFSETQ. V lost 3 bases, J lost 0 bases, and 19 bases lay in between. The CDR3 is made up of 18 amino acids. CDR3 residues: CASSSLNDTRSSYNEQFF. The CDR3 DNA follows: TGCGCCAGCAGCTCACTGAACGACACGAGGAGCTCCTACAATGAGCAGTTCTTC.

The chain uses TRBV5-1 and TRBJ2-3; 14 nucleotides align to TRBD2. Germline trimming cut 6 bases from V and 8 bases from J; bases unmatched to any gene: 11. Germline V gene data show CDR1 as SGHRS and CDR2 as YFSETQ. This CDR3 spans 16 amino acids. The chain's CDR3 is CASIPAGTSGGSTQYF. CDR3 in DNA: TGCGCCAGCATCCCCGCGGGGACTAGCGGGGGAAGTACGCAGTATTTT.

This clone appeared a single time. The chain is built from TRBV30 and TRBJ1-3; D is undetermined. Germline V gives CDR1 GTSNPN, CDR2 SVGIG (reference sequence). The CDR3 loop spans 12 amino acids. V was shortened by 8 bases and J by 4 bases, with 12 bases between the two germline ends. CDR3 DNA sequence: TGTGCCACCTTGAGCGGAGGAAACACCATATATTTT. This translates into CATLSGGNTIYF.

The J gene is TRBJ1-2, the V gene TRBV7-2; D might be TRBD1 (5 bases). The germline V gene encodes CDR1 SGHTA and CDR2 FQGNSA. Trimming pared 3 bases from V and 8 bases from J, leaving 13 bases between. This CDR3 is built from 13 residues. In DNA form, the CDR3 reads TGTGCCAGCAGCTTTGAGGGGTCAGGGGGCTACACCTTC. It yields the protein CASSFEGSGGYTF.

V gene TRBV12-3 or TRBV12-4 combines with J gene TRBJ2-3; 9 bases align to TRBD2. Trimming cost V 11 bases and J 3 bases; bases outside gene matches: 6. The CDR3 covers 13 residues. As DNA, the CDR3 is TGTGCCCGGCGGGGGGGGTTAACAGATACGCAGTATTTT. It encodes CARRGGLTDTQYF.

The chain links TRBV19 to TRBJ2-2; no reliable D call. Trimming left V 6 bases short and J 6 bases short, with 14 bases between. Germline V gene data show CDR1 as LNHDA and CDR2 as SQIVND (reference sequence). This CDR3 region has 14 residues. CDR3 sequence (DNA): TGTGCCAGTAGCCCCGCCGCTAACGCCGGGGAGCTGTTTTTT. Its translation: CASSPAANAGELFF.

The genes are TRBV9 and TRBJ1-6, with TRBD1 matching over 7 bases. CDR1 is SGDLS, CDR2 YYNGEE, per germline. The CDR3 spans 17 residues. The V gene end was trimmed by 0 bases and the J gene end by 3 bases; junction bases not matched to a gene: 6. Here the CDR3 DNA reads TGTGCCAGCAGCGTAGGAGACAGGGCGATCTATAATTCACCCCTCCACTTT. It translates to CASSVGDRAIYNSPLHF.

In its sample, this clone was seen once. The chain recombines TRBV6-5 with TRBJ1-1; D not resolved. This CDR3 is built from 15 residues. Trimming removed 0 bases at V and 1 base at J, with 9 bases between. Germline CDR1 MNHEY, CDR2 SVGAGI. CDR3 sequence (DNA): TGTGCCAGCAGTTACTCCGGGGTACGGAACACTGAAGCTTTCTTT. This gives the protein CASSYSGVRNTEAFF.